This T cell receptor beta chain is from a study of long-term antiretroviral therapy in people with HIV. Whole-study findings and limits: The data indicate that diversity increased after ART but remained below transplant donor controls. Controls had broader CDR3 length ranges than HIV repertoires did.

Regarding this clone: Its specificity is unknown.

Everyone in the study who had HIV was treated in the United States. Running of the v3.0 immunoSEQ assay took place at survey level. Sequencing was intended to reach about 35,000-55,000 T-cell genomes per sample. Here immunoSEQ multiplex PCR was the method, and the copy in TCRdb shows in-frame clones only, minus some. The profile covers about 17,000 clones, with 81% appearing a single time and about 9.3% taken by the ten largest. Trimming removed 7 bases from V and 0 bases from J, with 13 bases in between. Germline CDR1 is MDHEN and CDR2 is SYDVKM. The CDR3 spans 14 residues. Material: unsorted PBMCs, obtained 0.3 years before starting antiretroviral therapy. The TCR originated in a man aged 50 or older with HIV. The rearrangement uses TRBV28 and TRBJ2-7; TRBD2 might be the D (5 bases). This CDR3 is CASNSDSSSYEQYF. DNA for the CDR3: TGTGCCAGCAATAGCGACTCAAGCTCCTACGAGCAGTACTTC.